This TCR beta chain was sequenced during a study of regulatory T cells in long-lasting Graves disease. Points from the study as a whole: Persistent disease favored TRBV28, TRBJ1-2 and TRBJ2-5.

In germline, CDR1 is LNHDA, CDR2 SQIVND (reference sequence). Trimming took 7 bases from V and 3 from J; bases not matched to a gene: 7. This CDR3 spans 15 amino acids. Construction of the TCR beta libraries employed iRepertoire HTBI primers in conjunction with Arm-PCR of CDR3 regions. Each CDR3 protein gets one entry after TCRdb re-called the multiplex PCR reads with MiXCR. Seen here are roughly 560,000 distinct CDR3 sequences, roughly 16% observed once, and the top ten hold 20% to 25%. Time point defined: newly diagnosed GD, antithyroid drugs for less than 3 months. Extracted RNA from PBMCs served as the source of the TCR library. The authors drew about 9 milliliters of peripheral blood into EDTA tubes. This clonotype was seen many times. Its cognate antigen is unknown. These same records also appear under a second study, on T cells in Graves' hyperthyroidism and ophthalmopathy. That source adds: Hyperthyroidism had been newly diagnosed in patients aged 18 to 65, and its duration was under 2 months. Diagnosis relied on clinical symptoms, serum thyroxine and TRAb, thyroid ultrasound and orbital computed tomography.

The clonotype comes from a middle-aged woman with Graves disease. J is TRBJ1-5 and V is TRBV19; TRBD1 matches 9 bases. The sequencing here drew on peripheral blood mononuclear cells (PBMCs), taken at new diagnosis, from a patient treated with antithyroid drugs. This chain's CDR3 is CASTGTGKVNQPQHF. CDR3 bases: TGTGCCAGTACCGGGACAGGGAAGGTCAATCAGCCCCAGCATTTT. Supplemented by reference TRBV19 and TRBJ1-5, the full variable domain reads DGGITQSPKYLFRKEGQNVTLSCEQNLNHDAMYWYRQDPGQGLRLIYYSQIVNDFQKGDIAEGYSVSREKKESFPLTVTSAQKNPTAFYLCASTGTGKVNQPQHFGDGTRLSIL.